The entry below describes one T cell receptor beta chain. The data were taken from a study of T cell changes during pregnancy in multiple sclerosis. This CDR3 region has 14 residues. Looked up from germline, CDR1 is SGHDT and CDR2 is YYEEEE. The V end lost 5 bases, the J end lost 1 base, and 10 bases lay between the germline ends. Some clones are missing from TCRdb's copy, which holds only in-frame ones; the method was immunoSEQ multiplex PCR. The repertoire holds approximately 80,000 clones, with 94% as singletons. J is TRBJ1-5 and V is TRBV5-6; weak D call: TRBD1 (5 bases). The sequence came from a female donor with multiple sclerosis, enrolled in a pregnancy study. The input for sequencing was peripheral blood, taken in the third trimester of pregnancy. The CDR3 DNA reads TGTGCCAGCAGGCTCGGGGGGAGCAATCAGCCCCAGCATTTT. This translates into CASRLGGSNQPQHF.